This T cell receptor (beta chain) was documented in a study of early T cells in non-severe SARS-CoV-2 infection. Looking at the study overall: Investigators sequenced bulk RNA drawn from unsorted whole blood, and chains remained unpaired.

This clonotype has a handful of counts. The target antigen is unknown. Individual cDNA molecules were tagged with unique molecular identifiers, the study reported. TCRdb re-analysed the 5' RACE reads in MiXCR, keeping a single row per CDR3 protein. This table holds around 94,000 distinct CDR3 sequences, around 13% found once. Findings and caveats of the study: In VDJdb matching, anti-spike CD8 responses were favored while private and CD4 specificities went missing.

Germline loops: CDR1 SEHNR, CDR2 FQNEAQ (reference sequence). Trimming took off 2 bases at V and 9 bases at J, with 8 bases between the two ends. The CDR3 has 12 amino acids. The V call is TRBV7-9, the J call TRBJ2-1, with no clear D. The TCR sequence derives from an adult who was a healthcare worker with PCR-confirmed SARS-CoV-2 infection or an uninfected control (not recorded which). The sample was whole blood. This chain's CDR3 is CASSLRDIEQFF. The DNA for the CDR3 is TGTGCCAGCAGCTTACGTGACATTGAGCAGTTCTTC. Full variable domain (remainder filled in from reference TRBV7-9 and TRBJ2-1): DTGVSQNPRHKITKRGQNVTFRCDPISEHNRLYWYRQTLGQGPEFLTYFQNEAQLEKSRLLSDRFSAERPKGSFSTLEIQRTEQGDSAMYLCASSLRDIEQFFGPGTRLTVL.